In this sample, the clone carrying this TCR beta chain turned up many times. The PBMCs were sourced from fresh peripheral blood (about 9.6 ml). The sample is drawn from a study of T cells in Graves' hyperthyroidism and ophthalmopathy. Turning to the study itself: At the time of initial diagnosis and before any treatment, peripheral blood was collected.

It was RNA transcripts that yielded the amplified TCR beta CDR3 regions. HTBI primers drove first-round RT-PCR of the TCR CDR3. TCRdb passed the multiplex PCR reads through MiXCR, listing each CDR3 protein once. The sample records roughly 600,000 distinct CDR3 sequences, about 14% being singletons. V shed 1 base and J shed 3 bases, with 18 bases lying between them. The CDR3 has 18 amino acids. Germline lookup yields CDR1 KGHDR and CDR2 SFDVKD. The sequencing input was blood. V gene TRBV24-1 combines with J gene TRBJ2-1; D is possibly TRBD1 (6 bases). This receptor was obtained from a woman aged 45-65 years with Graves' ophthalmopathy. CDR3 bases: TGTGCCACCAGTGATTTTGGACAGCCACCCGGAGGCTACAATGAGCAGTTCTTC. Residues: CATSDFGQPPGGYNEQFF.